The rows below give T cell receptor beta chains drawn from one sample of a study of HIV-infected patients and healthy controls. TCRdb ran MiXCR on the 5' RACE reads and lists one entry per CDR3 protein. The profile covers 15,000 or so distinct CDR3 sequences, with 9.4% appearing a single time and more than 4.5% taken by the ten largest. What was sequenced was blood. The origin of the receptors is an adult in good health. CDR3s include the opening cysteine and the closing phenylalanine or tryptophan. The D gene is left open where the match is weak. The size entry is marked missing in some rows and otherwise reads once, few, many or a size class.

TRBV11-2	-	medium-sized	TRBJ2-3	TGTGCCAGCAGCTTAGGACAGGGCACAGATACGCAGTATTTT	CASSLGQGTDTQYF
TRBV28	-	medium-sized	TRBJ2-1	TGTGCCAGCAGGCCTTGGCGGTCCTACAATGAGCAGTTCTTC	CASRPWRSYNEQFF
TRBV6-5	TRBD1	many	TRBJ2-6	TGTGCCAGCAGCCCGGAGTACAGGGGCTCTGGGGCCAACGTCCTGACTTTC	CASSPEYRGSGANVLTF
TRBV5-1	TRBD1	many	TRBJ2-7	TGCGCCAGCAGCTCCCAAGGACAGGGGATTGAGGAGCAGTACTTC	CASSSQGQGIEEQYF
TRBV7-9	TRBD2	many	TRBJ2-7	TGTGCCAGCAGCCCACCGGGACTAGCGGGAGCCTACGAGCAGTACTTC	CASSPPGLAGAYEQYF
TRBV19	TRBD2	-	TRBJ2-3	TGTGCCAGTAGGACTAGCGGGAGCACAGATACGCAGTATTTT	CASRTSGSTDTQYF
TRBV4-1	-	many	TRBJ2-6	TGCGCCAGCAGCCAAGATCCAGGGGCTGGGGCCAACGTCCTGACTTTC	CASSQDPGAGANVLTF
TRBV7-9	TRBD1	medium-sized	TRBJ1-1	TGTGCCAGCAGTTCGCGACAGGGGTCTTCGGGCACTGAAGCTTTCTTT	CASSSRQGSSGTEAFF
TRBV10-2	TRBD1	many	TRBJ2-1	TGCGCCAGCAGTCCCAGACAGGGGGCTCTCGATGAGCAGTTCTTC	CASSPRQGALDEQFF
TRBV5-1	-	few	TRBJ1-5	TGCGCCAGCAGCCCAGGGGACAATCAGCCCCAGCATTTT	CASSPGDNQPQHF
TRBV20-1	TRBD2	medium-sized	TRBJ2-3	TGCAGTGCTCATGATATTGGTAGCGGGAGAGTAGATACGCAGTATTTT	CSAHDIGSGRVDTQYF
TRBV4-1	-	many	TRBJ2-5	TGCGCCAGCAGCCAAGATTCTGGGACTCCCAAAGGAGAGACCCAGTACTTC	CASSQDSGTPKGETQYF
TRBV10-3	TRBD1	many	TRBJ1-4	TGTGCCATCAGTGAGAAGGGACAGGGGGACCAAAAACTGTTTTTT	CAISEKGQGDQKLFF
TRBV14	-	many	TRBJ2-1	TGTGCCAGCAGCCACTTCGAAAATGAGCAGTTCTTC	CASSHFENEQFF
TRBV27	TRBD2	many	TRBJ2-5	TGTGCCAGCAGTTTAAGGGCTAGCGGGAGTAATAGCCGGAGAGAGACCCAGTACTTC	CASSLRASGSNSRRETQYF
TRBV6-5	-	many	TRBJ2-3	TGTGCCAGCAGTTACTGGGGGGTCGGGGATACGCAGTATTTT	CASSYWGVGDTQYF
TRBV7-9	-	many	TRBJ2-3	TGTGCCAGCAGCCCCCCAGGGACGGCCGACACAGATACGCAGTATTTT	CASSPPGTADTDTQYF
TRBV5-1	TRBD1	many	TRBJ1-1	TGCGCCAGCAGCTTGACAGGGGCTGAAGCTTTCTTT	CASSLTGAEAFF
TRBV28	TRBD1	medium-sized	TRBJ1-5	TGTGCCAGCAGCCTGGGACAGTCAAGGCAGCCCCAGCATTTT	CASSLGQSRQPQHF
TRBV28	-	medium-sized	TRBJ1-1	TGTGCCAGCAGTTCGATGAACACTGAAGCTTTCTTT	CASSSMNTEAFF
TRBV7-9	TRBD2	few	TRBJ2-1	TGTGCCAGCAGCCACATTACTAGCGGGAGGCGTCATGAGCAGTTCTTC	CASSHITSGRRHEQFF
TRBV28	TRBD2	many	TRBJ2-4	TGTGCCACGCAGAGTGGAATCACTAGCGGGAGTTACATTCAGTACTTC	CATQSGITSGSYIQYF
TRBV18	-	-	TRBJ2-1	TGTGCCAGCTCACCACCCTTGAATGAGCAGTTCTTC	CASSPPLNEQFF
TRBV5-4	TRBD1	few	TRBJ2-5	TGTGCCAGCAGCTTGGGAGGACAGGGGGTAGAGACCCAGTACTTC	CASSLGGQGVETQYF
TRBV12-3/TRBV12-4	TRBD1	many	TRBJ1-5	TGTGCCAGCAGCCGGGACAGGGGCAATCAGCCCCAGCATTTT	CASSRDRGNQPQHF
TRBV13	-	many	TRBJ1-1	TGTGCCAGCAGCCATCGCGGGGCCGGGAACACTGAAGCTTTCTTT	CASSHRGAGNTEAFF
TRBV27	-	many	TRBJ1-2	TGTGCCAGCAGTCTCACGACGGCGCTCTATGGCTACACCTTC	CASSLTTALYGYTF
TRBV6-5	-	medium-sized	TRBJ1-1	TGTGCCAGCAGTAGCCCCGGGGGCACTGAAGCTTTCTTT	CASSSPGGTEAFF
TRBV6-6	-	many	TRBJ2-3	TGTGCCAGCAGTTCCGGCGCCGGTTTTGATACGCAGTATTTT	CASSSGAGFDTQYF
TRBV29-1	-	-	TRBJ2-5	TGCAGCGTTGTCGGCCGGTACCAAGAGACCCAGTACTTC	CSVVGRYQETQYF
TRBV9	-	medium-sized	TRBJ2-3	TGTGCCAGCAGCCGTAGGGCTGCGGTAAGAAACACAGATACGCAGTATTTT	CASSRRAAVRNTDTQYF
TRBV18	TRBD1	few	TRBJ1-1	TGTGCCAGCTCTCGCACAGGGGGCACTGAAGCTTTCTTT	CASSRTGGTEAFF
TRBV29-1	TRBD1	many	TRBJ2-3	TGCAGCGCGGCCCCCTTTAGGGGGCGCGGCACAGATACGCAGTATTTT	CSAAPFRGRGTDTQYF
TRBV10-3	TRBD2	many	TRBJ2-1	TGTGCCATCAGTGAACTTGGACTAGCAAATGAGCAGTTCTTC	CAISELGLANEQFF
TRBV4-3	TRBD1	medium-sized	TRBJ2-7	TGCGCCAGCAGCCAAATAACAGGGGGCGAGCAGTACTTC	CASSQITGGEQYF
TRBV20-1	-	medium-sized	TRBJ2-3	TGCAGTGCTAGACAGGACAGACGGGCAGATACGCAGTATTTT	CSARQDRRADTQYF
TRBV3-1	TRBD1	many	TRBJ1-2	TGTGCCAGCAGCCAAACTACAGGGGGCCGGGGCTACACCTTC	CASSQTTGGRGYTF
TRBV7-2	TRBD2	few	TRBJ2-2	TGTGCCAGCAGCTTATTCGCTAGCGGGAGTTTCAGCACCGGGGAGCTGTTTTTT	CASSLFASGSFSTGELFF
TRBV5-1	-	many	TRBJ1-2	TGCGCCAGCAGTCCAAGGGACAACTTTCTCTATGGCTACACCTTC	CASSPRDNFLYGYTF
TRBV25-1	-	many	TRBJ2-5	TGTGCCACCGCCAAAACTAGTCTCCAAGAGACCCAGTACTTC	CATAKTSLQETQYF
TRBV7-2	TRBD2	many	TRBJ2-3	TGTGCCAGCAGCCCGGCCTTGACTAGCGGGAAAAGCACAGATACGCAGTATTTT	CASSPALTSGKSTDTQYF
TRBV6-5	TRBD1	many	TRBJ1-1	TGTGCCAGCAGGTCAGGGGGGAGAAGGGACACTGAAGCTTTCTTT	CASRSGGRRDTEAFF
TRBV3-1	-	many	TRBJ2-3	TGTGCCAGCAGCCTCCAGACTGCAGATACGCAGTATTTT	CASSLQTADTQYF
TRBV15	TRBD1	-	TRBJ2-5	TGTGCCACCAGCAGAGCTGGACAGGCCCGGCGGACCCAGTACTTC	CATSRAGQARRTQYF
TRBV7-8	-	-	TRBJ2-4	TGTGCCAGCAGCTTAGCTCGTCGCAGGGGAACACTAGCCAAAAACATTCAGTACTTC	CASSLARRRGTLAKNIQYF
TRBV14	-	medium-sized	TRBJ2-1	TGTGCCAGCAGCCGGCAGGCGGGGTACAATGAGCAGTTCTTC	CASSRQAGYNEQFF
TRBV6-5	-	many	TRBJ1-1	TGTGCCAGCAGTTACTCGAATGGGGACAATGAAGCTTTCTTT	CASSYSNGDNEAFF
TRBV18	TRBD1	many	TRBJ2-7	TGTGCCAGCTCTCCCGGGACAGGGCCCTACGAGCAGTACTTC	CASSPGTGPYEQYF
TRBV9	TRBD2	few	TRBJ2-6	TGTGCCAGCAGCTCCCGGACTAGCTACTCTGGGGCCAACGTCCTGACTTTC	CASSSRTSYSGANVLTF
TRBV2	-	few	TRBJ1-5	TGTGCCAGCAGTGATGTACAGGACAATCAGCCCCAGCATTTT	CASSDVQDNQPQHF
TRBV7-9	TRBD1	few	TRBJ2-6	TGTGCCAGCAGCTTAGTTGGCAGGGGGCGCATGGCCGGGGCCAACGTCCTGACTTTC	CASSLVGRGRMAGANVLTF
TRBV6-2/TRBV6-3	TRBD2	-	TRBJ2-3	TGTGCCAGCAGTTACCTAGCGGGAGGTCGAGATACGCAGTATTTT	CASSYLAGGRDTQYF
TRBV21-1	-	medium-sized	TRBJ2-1	TGTGCCAGCACCGTCGAAGGACAGTCTAGCGGGAGCTACAATGAGCAGTTCTTC	CASTVEGQSSGSYNEQFF
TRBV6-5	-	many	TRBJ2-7	TGTGCCAGCAGTTACTCGGGGCGCCAGTACTTC	CASSYSGRQYF
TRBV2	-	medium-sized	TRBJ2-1	TGTGCCAGCAGTCTGCTCAATGAGCAGTTCTTC	CASSLLNEQFF